Following are 6 T cell receptor beta chains from one sample sequenced in a study of shared clonotypes between healthy human individuals. Cells designated naive CD8 were CD45RO-negative and were positively selected for CCR7, with terminally differentiated effector memory CD45RA+ cells excluded. TCRdb's table, derived via immunoSEQ multiplex PCR, lists solely in-frame clones and lacks some. The table has around 2.1 million clones, about 92% seen once; the top ten hold more than 1.5%. The sample consisted of naive CD8+ T cells from PBMCs. The receptors derive from a man younger than 35 in good health. Some clones in this sample may be carry-over from other donors' samples.

This clone has just a few counts. The chain couples TRBV29-1 to TRBJ2-3; D remains unclear. This CDR3 comprises 11 residues. Germline V lookup: CDR1 SQVTM, CDR2 ANQGSEA. V dropped 6 bases and J dropped 6 bases, with 10 bases sitting between them. The CDR3 protein is CSVAEPDTQYF. CDR3 bases: TGCAGCGTCGCGGAGCCCGATACGCAGTATTTT.

This clone was detected only a few times. The genes are TRBV28 and TRBJ2-4, with TRBD2 identical over 10 bases. The CDR3 has 17 residues. Trimming at V came to 5 bases and at J to 3 bases, leaving 10 bases not matched to a gene. Germline CDR1 is MDHEN and CDR2 is SYDVKM. The CDR3 sequence: CASSPTLAGEGKNIQYF. The CDR3 bases are TGTGCCAGCAGTCCCACCCTAGCGGGAGAAGGCAAAAACATTCAGTACTTC. Full variable domain (missing parts from reference TRBV28 and TRBJ2-4): DVKVTQSSRYLVKRTGEKVFLECVQDMDHENMFWYRQDPGLGLRLIYFSYDVKMKEKGDIPEGYSVSREKKERFSLILESASTNQTSMYLCASSPTLAGEGKNIQYFGAGTRLSVL.

V gene TRBV19 combines with J gene TRBJ2-1; TRBD2 matches at 7 bases. V trimming: 3 bases; J trimming: 6 bases; junction bases outside the gene matches: 8. The CDR3 has 15 amino acids. Germline V gene data show CDR1 as LNHDA and CDR2 as SQIVND (reference sequence). The DNA of the CDR3 is TGTGCCAGTAGTATGATGGGGGAGGGCCGCAATGAGCAGTTCTTC. Translating gives CASSMMGEGRNEQFF.

This clone showed up just once. CDR3 in DNA: TGTGCCAGCAGCTTAGCGGGACTAGCGGTGATACAAGAGACCCAGTACTTC. This codes for CASSLAGLAVIQETQYF. The chain uses TRBV7-8 and TRBJ2-5, with 11 positions matching TRBD2. The CDR3 runs to 17 residues. Germline V CDR1 and CDR2: SGHVS, FQNEAQ. J was trimmed by 2 bases and V by 0 bases; bases with no gene match: 5.

This clone has only a few counts. V gene TRBV6-5 combines with J gene TRBJ2-1; no firm D call. Germline lookup yields CDR1 MNHEY and CDR2 SVGAGI. Trimming shortened V by 0 bases and J by 0 bases, and 9 bases separated the two germline ends. This CDR3 is built from 16 residues. The DNA for the CDR3 is TGTGCCAGCAGTTACTCGAGGAGCAGCTCCTACAATGAGCAGTTCTTC. It codes for CASSYSRSSSYNEQFF.

The chain uses TRBV4-3 and TRBJ1-1; D not resolved. With 1 base removed from V and 0 bases from J, the gap between germline ends came to 21 bases. CDR1 and CDR2 from the germline V gene are LGHNA and YSLEER. The CDR3 has 19 amino acids. In DNA form, the CDR3 reads TGCGCCAGCAGCCAAGTAACTGGAGGGTCTGTGGGGTTGAACACTGAAGCTTTCTTT. Translation: CASSQVTGGSVGLNTEAFF.